This TCR beta chain was documented in a study of CD8 T cells in Susac syndrome. Germline-derived CDR1 and CDR2 are MNHEY and SVGEGT. Trimming removed 7 bases at V and 1 base at J, with 13 bases between. CDR3 size: 14 residues. The multiple sclerosis controls, all treatment-naive patients, had relapsing-remitting disease that was stable or active. Reverse transcription of about 0.45 to 1 ug RNA used random hexamers. TCRdb fed the immunoSEQ multiplex PCR reads into MiXCR, producing one record per CDR3 protein. Among fewer than 85,000 distinct CDR3 sequences listed, around 96% were seen once. The origin of this receptor is a human donor with multiple sclerosis. The V call is TRBV6-2 or TRBV6-3, the J call TRBJ2-5; possibly TRBD2 for D (6 bases). Material: CD8+ T cells from PBMCs. In nucleotides, the CDR3 is TGTGCCAGCACCCTAGGAGGGTCCCAAGAGACCCAGTACTTC. It specifies CASTLGGSQETQYF.